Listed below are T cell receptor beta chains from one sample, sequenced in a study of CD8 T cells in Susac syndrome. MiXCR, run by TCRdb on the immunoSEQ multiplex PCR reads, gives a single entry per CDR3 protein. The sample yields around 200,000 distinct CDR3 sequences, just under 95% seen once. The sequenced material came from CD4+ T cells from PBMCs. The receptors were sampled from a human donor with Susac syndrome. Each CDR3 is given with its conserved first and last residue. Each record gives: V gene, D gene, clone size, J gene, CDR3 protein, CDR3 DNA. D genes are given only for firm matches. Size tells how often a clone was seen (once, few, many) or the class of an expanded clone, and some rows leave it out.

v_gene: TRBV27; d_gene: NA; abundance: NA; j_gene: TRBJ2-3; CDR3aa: CASSSTKGGRTDTQYF; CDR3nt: TGTGCCAGCAGTTCAACCAAAGGGGGACGTACAGATACGCAGTATTTT
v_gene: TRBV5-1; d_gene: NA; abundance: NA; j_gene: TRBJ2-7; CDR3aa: CASSLAGRSYEQYF; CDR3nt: TGCGCCAGCAGCTTGGCGGGGAGATCCTACGAGCAGTACTTC
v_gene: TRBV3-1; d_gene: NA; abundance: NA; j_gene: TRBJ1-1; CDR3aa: CASSQVGMNTEAFF; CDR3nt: TGTGCCAGCAGCCAAGTCGGTATGAACACTGAAGCTTTCTTT
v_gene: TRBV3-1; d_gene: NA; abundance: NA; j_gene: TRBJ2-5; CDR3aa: CASSQVPLMDQYF; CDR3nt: TGTGCCAGCAGCCAAGTACCCTTGATGGACCAGTACTTC
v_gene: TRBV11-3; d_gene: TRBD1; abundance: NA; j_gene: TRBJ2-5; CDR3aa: CASSSDREGRETQYF; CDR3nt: TGTGCCAGCAGCTCCGACAGGGAAGGACGGGAGACCCAGTACTTC
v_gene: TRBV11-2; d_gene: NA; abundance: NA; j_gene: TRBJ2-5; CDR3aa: CASSLGRAEETQYF; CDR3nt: TGTGCCAGCAGCTTAGGGAGGGCCGAGGAGACCCAGTACTTC
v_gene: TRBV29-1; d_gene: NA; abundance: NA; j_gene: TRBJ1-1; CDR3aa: CSVARPEAFF; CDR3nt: TGCAGCGTCGCGAGGCCCGAAGCTTTCTTT
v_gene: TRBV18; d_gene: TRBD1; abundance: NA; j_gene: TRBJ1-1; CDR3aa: CASSPTGSSWTEAFF; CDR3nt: TGTGCCAGCTCACCGACAGGGAGTTCATGGACTGAAGCTTTCTTT
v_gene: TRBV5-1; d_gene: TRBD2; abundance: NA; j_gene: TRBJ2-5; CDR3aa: CASSKNSGNQETQYF; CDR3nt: TGCGCCAGCAGCAAAAATAGCGGGAACCAAGAGACCCAGTACTTC
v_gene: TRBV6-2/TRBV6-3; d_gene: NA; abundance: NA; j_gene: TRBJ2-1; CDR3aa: CASSLPGPTHNEQFF; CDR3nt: TGTGCCAGCAGCCTCCCGGGACCCACGCACAATGAGCAGTTCTTC
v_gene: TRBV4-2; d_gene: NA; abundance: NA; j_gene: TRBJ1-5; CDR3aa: CASSEDLGYGNQPQHF; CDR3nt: TGTGCCAGCAGCGAGGACCTTGGGTATGGCAATCAGCCCCAGCATTTT
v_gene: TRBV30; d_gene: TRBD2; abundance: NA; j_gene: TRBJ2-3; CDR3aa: CAWIGREGIDTQYF; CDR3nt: TGTGCCTGGATAGGACGGGAGGGCATCGATACGCAGTATTTT
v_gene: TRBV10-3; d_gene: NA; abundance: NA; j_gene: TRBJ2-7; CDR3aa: CAISESSGGTYEQYF; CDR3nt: TGTGCCATCAGTGAGTCTTCTGGCGGGACCTACGAGCAGTACTTC
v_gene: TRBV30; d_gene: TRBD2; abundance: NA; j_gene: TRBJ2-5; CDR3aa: CAWRRTSGVTSQYF; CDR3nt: TGTGCCTGGAGACGGACTAGCGGGGTTACGTCCCAGTACTTC
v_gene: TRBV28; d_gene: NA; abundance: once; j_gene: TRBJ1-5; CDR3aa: CASSSPARRQPQHF; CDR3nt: TGTGCCAGCAGTTCGCCCGCACGACGTCAGCCCCAGCATTTT
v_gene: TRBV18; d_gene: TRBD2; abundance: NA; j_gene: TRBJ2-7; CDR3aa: CASSGLAGAGSSYEQYF; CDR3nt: TGTGCCAGCTCGGGACTAGCGGGGGCCGGAAGCTCCTACGAGCAGTACTTC
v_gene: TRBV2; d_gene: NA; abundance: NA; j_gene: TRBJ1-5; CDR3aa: CASSPTPDQPQHF; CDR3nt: TGTGCCAGCAGTCCCACGCCCGATCAGCCCCAGCATTTT